Listed below are T cell receptor beta chains from one sample, sequenced in a study of blood T cells in healthy people across ages. TCRdb fed the 5' RACE reads into MiXCR, producing one record per CDR3 protein. Here the sample spans 800,000 to 1,000,000 distinct CDR3 sequences, under 50% being singletons. Sequences were obtained from blood. The receptor source for this set is a young man in good health. CDR3s include the opening cysteine and the closing phenylalanine or tryptophan. The order of the fields is V gene, clone size, D gene, J gene, CDR3 DNA, CDR3 protein. A D gene is named only where the DNA matches it firmly. Expanded clones are given a class, and other clones once, few, many or no size at all.

V gene: TRBV2
clone size: -
D gene: -
J gene: TRBJ2-7
CDR3 DNA: TGTGCCAGCAATAAAGAAGTCTCCTACGAGCAGTACTTC
CDR3 protein: CASNKEVSYEQYF

V gene: TRBV2
clone size: few
D gene: -
J gene: TRBJ2-4
CDR3 DNA: TGTGCCAGCAGTGAAATCAACAGCGGCTTTGATGTGCAGTACTTC
CDR3 protein: CASSEINSGFDVQYF

V gene: TRBV5-6
clone size: -
D gene: TRBD1
J gene: TRBJ1-5
CDR3 DNA: TGTGCCAGCAGCGGCCCCCGGACAGGGGAAAATCAGTCCCAGCATTTT
CDR3 protein: CASSGPRTGENQSQHF

V gene: TRBV18
clone size: -
D gene: TRBD2
J gene: TRBJ2-3
CDR3 DNA: TGTGCCAGCTCGCCGGGACTAGCCTTAGGGTCAGATACGCAGTATTTT
CDR3 protein: CASSPGLALGSDTQYF

V gene: TRBV4-2
clone size: -
D gene: -
J gene: TRBJ2-7
CDR3 DNA: TGTGCCAGCAGCCAAGATAAGGGTGGGGCCTACGAGCAGTACTTC
CDR3 protein: CASSQDKGGAYEQYF

V gene: TRBV7-2
clone size: -
D gene: -
J gene: TRBJ2-3
CDR3 DNA: TGTGCCAGCAGCTTAGGAATCCTCGGGGGGCGCACAGATACGCAGTATTTT
CDR3 protein: CASSLGILGGRTDTQYF

V gene: TRBV7-2
clone size: once
D gene: -
J gene: TRBJ1-6
CDR3 DNA: TGTGCCAGCAGCTTAGATTGGGGGACTAATTCACCCCTCCACTTT
CDR3 protein: CASSLDWGTNSPLHF

V gene: TRBV29-1
clone size: few
D gene: -
J gene: TRBJ1-1
CDR3 DNA: TGCAGCGTTGGACAGCGGAACACTGAAGCTTTCTTT
CDR3 protein: CSVGQRNTEAFF

V gene: TRBV10-3
clone size: few
D gene: -
J gene: TRBJ2-3
CDR3 DNA: TGTGCCATCAGTGAATCCCAACCTAGCACAGATACGCAGTATTTT
CDR3 protein: CAISESQPSTDTQYF

V gene: TRBV20-1
clone size: few
D gene: TRBD2
J gene: TRBJ2-1
CDR3 DNA: TGCAGTGCTTATAGCGGGGGGCGGGGCAATGAGCAGTTCTTC
CDR3 protein: CSAYSGGRGNEQFF

V gene: TRBV4-1
clone size: -
D gene: TRBD2
J gene: TRBJ2-1
CDR3 DNA: TGCGCCAGCAGCCAGGAAGTAGCGGGGCCCTCCTACAATGAGCAGTTCTTC
CDR3 protein: CASSQEVAGPSYNEQFF

V gene: TRBV28
clone size: few
D gene: -
J gene: TRBJ2-5
CDR3 DNA: TGTGCGGTTCGGAGTGGGGTTAGGAATTTAGAGACCCAGTACTTC
CDR3 protein: CAVRSGVRNLETQYF

V gene: TRBV28
clone size: -
D gene: -
J gene: TRBJ2-7
CDR3 DNA: TGTGCCAGCAGTTTATACGGGGGGCCCGCCTACGAGCAGTACTTC
CDR3 protein: CASSLYGGPAYEQYF

V gene: TRBV12-3/TRBV12-4
clone size: -
D gene: -
J gene: TRBJ1-6
CDR3 DNA: TGTGCCAGCAGTTTAGGGACCCTTAATTCACCCCTCCACTTT
CDR3 protein: CASSLGTLNSPLHF

V gene: TRBV27
clone size: -
D gene: TRBD1
J gene: TRBJ2-5
CDR3 DNA: TGTGCCAGCAGTTTGTATACCGGGACAGGGCTAAAAGAGACCCAGTACTTC
CDR3 protein: CASSLYTGTGLKETQYF

V gene: TRBV7-9
clone size: -
D gene: -
J gene: TRBJ2-1
CDR3 DNA: TGTGCCAGCAGCAACGGCAGGCTTACTCTCAATGAGCAGTTCTTC
CDR3 protein: CASSNGRLTLNEQFF

V gene: TRBV29-1
clone size: -
D gene: -
J gene: TRBJ2-1
CDR3 DNA: TGCAGCGTTGAAACCGGCGTCGACTACAATGAGCAGTTCTTC
CDR3 protein: CSVETGVDYNEQFF

V gene: TRBV5-1
clone size: -
D gene: -
J gene: TRBJ1-4
CDR3 DNA: TGCGCCAGCAGCTTCACGGACCCTAATGAAAAACTGTTTTTT
CDR3 protein: CASSFTDPNEKLFF

V gene: TRBV4-2
clone size: many
D gene: -
J gene: TRBJ2-1
CDR3 DNA: TGTGCCAGCAGCCAGGAAGTGACCGTTTCCTACAATGAGCAGTTCTTC
CDR3 protein: CASSQEVTVSYNEQFF

V gene: TRBV5-4
clone size: -
D gene: -
J gene: TRBJ1-4
CDR3 DNA: TGTGCCAGCAGCCGCGAAACGGACTACAATGAAAAACTGTTTTTT
CDR3 protein: CASSRETDYNEKLFF

V gene: TRBV10-3
clone size: -
D gene: -
J gene: TRBJ2-7
CDR3 DNA: TGTGCCACCACTTCGGGTCCTAACTACGAGCAGTACTTC
CDR3 protein: CATTSGPNYEQYF

V gene: TRBV2
clone size: -
D gene: TRBD2
J gene: TRBJ2-5
CDR3 DNA: TGTGCCAGCACATCCACTAGCGGGGGGTTGAAAGAGACCCAGTACTTC
CDR3 protein: CASTSTSGGLKETQYF

V gene: TRBV7-2
clone size: -
D gene: -
J gene: TRBJ2-3
CDR3 DNA: TGTGCCAGCAGGAACCCCCCAGATACGCAGTATTTT
CDR3 protein: CASRNPPDTQYF

V gene: TRBV6-5
clone size: few
D gene: -
J gene: TRBJ2-7
CDR3 DNA: TGTGCCGGCAGTTACTCATCAGGGGCCTACGAGCAGTACTTC
CDR3 protein: CAGSYSSGAYEQYF

V gene: TRBV7-9
clone size: -
D gene: -
J gene: TRBJ2-2
CDR3 DNA: TGTGCCAGCAGCTTAGCGCCAGCGGGCGGGGAGCTGTTTTTT
CDR3 protein: CASSLAPAGGELFF

V gene: TRBV7-2
clone size: -
D gene: -
J gene: TRBJ1-4
CDR3 DNA: TGTGCCAGCAGCTTAGAAGGAGGGGTTTACGAAAAACTGTTTTTT
CDR3 protein: CASSLEGGVYEKLFF

V gene: TRBV7-2
clone size: -
D gene: TRBD2
J gene: TRBJ2-5
CDR3 DNA: TGTGCCAGCAGCTTAGTGGTAGCGGGGGGACGGGAGACCCAGTACTTC
CDR3 protein: CASSLVVAGGRETQYF

V gene: TRBV6-2/TRBV6-3
clone size: few
D gene: TRBD1
J gene: TRBJ1-5
CDR3 DNA: TGTGCCAGCAGTTCGACAGGGGGCCTCAATCAGCCCCAGCATTTT
CDR3 protein: CASSSTGGLNQPQHF

V gene: TRBV6-1
clone size: -
D gene: -
J gene: TRBJ1-2
CDR3 DNA: TGTGCCAGCAGTGAAACGGGGGGTAGCTATGGCTACACCTTC
CDR3 protein: CASSETGGSYGYTF

V gene: TRBV20-1
clone size: -
D gene: -
J gene: TRBJ2-7
CDR3 DNA: TGCAGTGCTACAAGCTCCTACGAGCAGTACTTC
CDR3 protein: CSATSSYEQYF

V gene: TRBV3-1
clone size: -
D gene: TRBD2
J gene: TRBJ2-3
CDR3 DNA: TGTGCCAGCAGCCCCCCCATAGCGGGGGACACAGATACGCAGTATTTT
CDR3 protein: CASSPPIAGDTDTQYF

V gene: TRBV2
clone size: -
D gene: TRBD1
J gene: TRBJ1-2
CDR3 DNA: TGTGCCAGCGAGTGGAGCGGACAGGGGAATGGCTACACCTTC
CDR3 protein: CASEWSGQGNGYTF

V gene: TRBV7-3
clone size: few
D gene: -
J gene: TRBJ2-4
CDR3 DNA: TGTGCCAGCAGCCACAAACCATTGGGCCAGCTCGGGGATAACATTCAGTACTTC
CDR3 protein: CASSHKPLGQLGDNIQYF

V gene: TRBV27
clone size: -
D gene: -
J gene: TRBJ2-1
CDR3 DNA: TGTGCCAGCAGTTTTTCCAGGAATATTCAGTCAGATGAGCAGTTCTTC
CDR3 protein: CASSFSRNIQSDEQFF

V gene: TRBV15
clone size: few
D gene: TRBD1
J gene: TRBJ2-6
CDR3 DNA: TGTGCCACAGAACACAGGGGGCGCGTGTCTGGGGCCAACGTCCTGACTTTC
CDR3 protein: CATEHRGRVSGANVLTF

V gene: TRBV20-1
clone size: -
D gene: TRBD1
J gene: TRBJ2-7
CDR3 DNA: TGCAGTGCTAGAGAGGGTGGGACAGAGTACTACGAGCAGTACTTC
CDR3 protein: CSAREGGTEYYEQYF